The present entry profiles one T cell receptor (beta chain) with its context. These data originate in a study of patients and donors after allogeneic stem cell transplantation. From the RT-PCR reads, TCRdb called clonotypes with MiXCR, one entry per CDR3 protein. Of about 110,000 distinct CDR3 sequences in the sample, roughly 37% were seen once. The V and J ends lost 6 bases and 5 bases, in that order; junction bases with no gene match: 8. The CDR3 is made up of 14 amino acids. CDR1 and CDR2 from the germline V gene are DFQATT and SNEGSKA (reference sequence). The sample was blood, either unsorted or a sorted T cell fraction (not recorded which). The V call is TRBV20-1, the J call TRBJ2-1; 9 bases are a match to TRBD2. The sequence was collected from a human donor who was either an allogeneic HSCT recipient or a stem cell or donor lymphocyte infusion donor (not recorded which). It is not recorded whose cells these are; they may come from a transplant donor. This chain's CDR3 is CSALPSGKNNEQFF. As DNA, the CDR3 is TGCAGTGCCCTCCCTAGCGGGAAGAACAATGAGCAGTTCTTC.